The 20 T cell receptor beta chains reported below all come from one sample, sequenced in a study of cytomegalovirus exposure and HLA in healthy donors. The study ran its PCR with 60 Vbeta and 13 Jbeta primers. TCRdb keeps only in-frame clones here, not all; method: immunoSEQ multiplex PCR. The sample has 150,000 to 200,000 clones; 70% to 80% are singletons. The sequencing input was PBMCs. The receptor set was obtained from a woman aged 25 to 39 in good health and CMV-seropositive.

The CDR3 region has the DNA TGTGCCAGCGCCCCAGGACAGGGTCGCTATGGCTACACCTTC. Residues: CASAPGQGRYGYTF. The chain recombines TRBV2 with TRBJ1-2, with 8 bases lining up with TRBD1. Unmatched junction bases numbered 9, after V lost 8 bases and J lost 4 bases. This CDR3 has 14 residues. Germline lookup yields CDR1 SNHLY and CDR2 FYNNEI.

The chain has TRBV7-6 and TRBJ1-4, with 8 bases that match TRBD1. Trimming took 1 base from V and 5 from J; bases not matched to a gene: 0. The CDR3 is 14 residues long. The germline gives CDR1 SGHVS, CDR2 FNYEAQ. CDR3 sequence: CASSLGTGNEKLFF. DNA for the CDR3: TGTGCCAGCAGCTTAGGGACAGGGAATGAAAAACTGTTTTTT.

This chain connects TRBV7-8 to TRBJ2-3; TRBD2 agrees at 10 bases. With V trimmed by 4 bases and J by 3 bases, 7 bases remained unmatched. The CDR3 loop spans 16 amino acids. The germline V gene has CDR1 SGHVS and CDR2 FQNEAQ. CDR3 nucleotides: TGTGCCAGCAGCTCCTCTAGCGGGAGATGGACAGATACGCAGTATTTT. This encodes CASSSSSGRWTDTQYF.

The gene calls are TRBV29-1 and TRBJ1-2; 9 positions agree with TRBD1. V gave up 1 base and J gave up 8 bases; unmatched junction bases: 5. The CDR3 runs to 13 residues. The germline CDR1 and CDR2 sequences are SQVTM and ANQGSEA. In DNA form, the CDR3 reads TGCAGCGTTGAAGTGGGGACAGGGTTAGGCTACACCTTC. Protein product: CSVEVGTGLGYTF.

The chain links TRBV27 to TRBJ2-5; D remains ambiguous. The J call may be faulty, since TRBJ2-7 better matches the DNA end. CDR1 is MNHEY and CDR2 is SMNVEV in the germline V gene (reference sequence). This CDR3 spans 15 amino acids. The CDR3 nucleotides read TGTGCCAGCAGTTTATTCCCGGATAGCTCCTACGAGCAGTACTTC. Translating it yields CASSLFPDSSYEQYF.

This chain uses TRBV10-1 with TRBJ2-3, with 10 bases identical to TRBD1. V shed 5 bases, J shed 3 bases, and the junction held 2 bases outside the gene matches. The CDR3 is 14 residues long. From germline, CDR1 is WNHNN and CDR2 SYGVQD (reference sequence). The CDR3 DNA follows: TGCGCCAGCAGTCCGGGACAGGGGACAGATACGCAGTATTTT. It translates to CASSPGQGTDTQYF.

The genes are TRBV11-2 and TRBJ2-7, with 9 nucleotides matching TRBD1. Germline loops: CDR1 SGHAT, CDR2 FQNNGV. The length of the CDR3 is 15 residues. J gave up 3 bases and V 5 bases, and 8 bases lay outside the gene matches. CDR3 DNA: TGTGCCAGCAGCACAGCCCACAGGGGGCTCTACGAGCAGTACTTC. Translation gives CASSTAHRGLYEQYF.

The genes are TRBV28 and TRBJ1-6; no reliable D call. Trimming shortened V by 7 bases and J by 0 bases, and 13 bases separated the two germline ends. This CDR3 has 16 residues. Germline CDR1 MDHEN, CDR2 SYDVKM. This chain's CDR3 is CASNSRESSYNSPLHF. CDR3 in DNA: TGTGCCAGCAACTCCCGTGAAAGCTCCTATAATTCACCCCTCCACTTT. Full variable domain (missing parts from reference TRBV28 and TRBJ1-6): DVKVTQSSRYLVKRTGEKVFLECVQDMDHENMFWYRQDPGLGLRLIYFSYDVKMKEKGDIPEGYSVSREKKERFSLILESASTNQTSMYLCASNSRESSYNSPLHFGNGTRLTVT.

This chain links TRBV4-3 with TRBJ1-6; 10 bases are a match to TRBD1. The V gene's germline CDR1 is LGHNA and CDR2 YSLEER. The CDR3 loop spans 15 amino acids. V trimming: 0 bases; J trimming: 10 bases; junction bases outside the gene matches: 3. The DNA of the CDR3 is TGCGCCAGCAGCCAAGAGGGACAGGGGCGGTCACCCCTCCACTTT. Protein product: CASSQEGQGRSPLHF.

The chain carries TRBV6-6 and TRBJ1-4; 7 bases match TRBD1. This CDR3 comprises 15 residues. Germline lookup yields CDR1 MNHNY and CDR2 SVGAGI (reference sequence). With V trimmed by 0 bases and J by 4 bases, 2 bases remained unmatched. CDR3 bases: TGTGCCAGCAGTTACTCCCAGGGGGATAATGAAAAACTGTTTTTT. It encodes CASSYSQGDNEKLFF.

This sequence joins TRBV10-2 and TRBJ1-4; D remains ambiguous. Germline V gene lookup returns CDR1 WSHSY and CDR2 SAAADI. Trimming removed 2 bases from V and 0 bases from J, with 10 bases in between. This CDR3 has 16 residues. CDR3 DNA sequence: TGCGCCAGCAGTGAGAAGGGAGCAGCAACTAATGAAAAACTGTTTTTT. Encoded protein: CASSEKGAATNEKLFF.

This chain connects TRBV27 to TRBJ1-2, with D maybe TRBD1 (6 bases). Germline assignment: CDR1 MNHEY and CDR2 SMNVEV (reference sequence). The CDR3 extends over 13 amino acids. Trimming took 2 bases from V and 8 from J, leaving 12 bases between them. The CDR3 DNA is TGTGCCAGCAGTTTAGGGCAGGGGAAGGGCTACACCTTC. It codes for CASSLGQGKGYTF.

The V call is TRBV5-1, the J call TRBJ1-4, with 9 bases identical to TRBD1. The CDR3 is 14 amino acids. From germline, CDR1 is SGHRS and CDR2 YFSETQ. After removal of 3 bases from V and 7 bases from J, the junction contained 4 bases not matched to a gene. Here the CDR3 reads CASSWMGQGEKLFF. The CDR3 coding sequence is TGCGCCAGCAGCTGGATGGGACAGGGTGAAAAACTGTTTTTT.

The chain carries TRBV7-2 and TRBJ2-1; 9 bases map to TRBD2. The CDR3 totals 16 residues. The germline V gene encodes CDR1 SGHTA and CDR2 FQGNSA. The V segment lost 3 bases and the J segment 6 bases; nucleotides outside the gene matches: 9. CDR3 residues: CASSFLAGAKGNEQFF. CDR3 in DNA: TGTGCCAGCAGCTTCTTAGCGGGAGCTAAGGGCAATGAGCAGTTCTTC.

DNA for the CDR3: TGTGCCTGGAGAATAACCCAGGGGCACATGAACACTGAAGCTTTCTTT. It encodes CAWRITQGHMNTEAFF. The V and J genes are TRBV30 and TRBJ1-1; D is perhaps TRBD1 (6 bases). This CDR3 spans 16 amino acids. Trimming cost V 3 bases and J 0 bases, with 17 bases left between them. CDR1 GTSNPN and CDR2 SVGIG come from the germline V gene (reference sequence). The whole variable domain, remainder taken from reference TRBV30 and TRBJ1-1, is SQTIHQWPATLVQPVGSPLSLECTVEGTSNPNLYWYRQAAGRGLQLLFYSVGIGQISSEVPQNLSASRPQDRQFILSSKKLLLSDSGFYLCAWRITQGHMNTEAFFGQGTRLTVV.

This chain uses TRBV19 with TRBJ1-5, with D perhaps TRBD1 (5 bases). Between the trimmed V and J ends, which lost 6 bases and 4 bases, there was a span of 10 bases. The CDR3 contains 13 residues. The germline gives CDR1 LNHDA, CDR2 SQIVND (reference sequence). CDR3 in amino acids: CASSEQVNQPQHF. Written as DNA, the CDR3 is TGTGCCAGTAGCGAACAGGTTAATCAGCCCCAGCATTTT.

This clone was seen a handful of times. The J gene is TRBJ1-2, the V gene TRBV27; 7 nucleotides line up with TRBD1. The CDR3 covers 14 residues. Germline values: CDR1 MNHEY, CDR2 SMNVEV (reference sequence). V lost 5 bases and J lost 3; bases outside the gene matches: 6. The CDR3 reads CASSPQGQDYGYTF. As DNA, the CDR3 is TGTGCCAGCAGTCCCCAAGGACAGGACTATGGCTACACCTTC.

In DNA, the CDR3 is TGTGCCAGCAGCCGCCCGGGGGAGACCCAGTACTTC. Translated, it gives CASSRPGETQYF. The chain recombines TRBV7-6 with TRBJ2-5; D perhaps matches TRBD2 (5 bases). This CDR3 spans 12 amino acids. Trimming removed 5 bases at V and 5 bases at J, with 9 bases between. Germline lookup yields CDR1 SGHVS and CDR2 FNYEAQ.

V usage is TRBV5-1 and J usage is TRBJ2-1; 11 nucleotides line up with TRBD2. The germline CDR1 and CDR2 sequences are SGHRS and YFSETQ. The V gene end was trimmed by 4 bases and the J gene end by 5 bases; junction bases not matched to a gene: 8. The CDR3 is made up of 16 amino acids. The CDR3 region is CASSVRLAGFHNEQFF. The CDR3 DNA is TGCGCCAGCAGCGTAAGACTAGCGGGGTTTCACAATGAGCAGTTCTTC.

Only a few counts were recorded for this clone. The CDR3 coding sequence is TGTGCCAGCAGTTTTTCCCGACAGGGTCCTGGCTACACCTTC. Residues: CASSFSRQGPGYTF. This chain uses TRBV27 with TRBJ1-2; 7 bases map to TRBD1. Germline-derived CDR1 and CDR2 are MNHEY and SMNVEV (reference sequence). This CDR3 contains 14 residues. After removal of 3 bases from V and 7 bases from J, the junction contained 8 bases not matched to a gene.